The 32 T cell receptor beta chains below were found in one sample sequenced in a study of early T cells in non-severe SARS-CoV-2 infection. From the 5' RACE reads, TCRdb called clonotypes with MiXCR, one entry per CDR3 protein. Of 35,000 to 55,000 distinct CDR3 sequences in the sample, about a quarter were seen once. The sample was whole blood, taken at baseline. Source of these receptors: an adult who was a healthcare worker with PCR-confirmed SARS-CoV-2 infection or an uninfected control (not recorded which).

This clonotype was picked up a small number of times. This chain joins TRBV11-2 and TRBJ2-5, with 10 bases identical to TRBD2. V shed 1 base and J 2 bases; nucleotides not matched to a gene: 4. This CDR3 comprises 16 residues. CDR1 and CDR2 from the germline V gene are SGHAT and FQNNGV. CDR3 DNA sequence: TGTGCCAGCAGCTTAGTTCTAGCGGGGGAGCAAGAGACCCAGTACTTC. It translates to CASSLVLAGEQETQYF.

The chain links TRBV12-2 to TRBJ2-5; no check of the table's D call, TRBD1, against the DNA was made. TRBV12-2 is described as a pseudogene. This CDR3 region has 18 residues. In nucleotides, the CDR3 is TGTGCAAGTCGCTTAGCAGACCCGGCAGGGGGTTCGGAAGAGACCCAGTACTTC. It yields the protein CASRLADPAGGSEETQYF.

This clonotype was observed a handful of times. The chain combines TRBV7-9 with TRBJ2-5; 11 bases are shared with TRBD1. Per germline, CDR1 SEHNR and CDR2 FQNEAQ (reference sequence). Trimming took 3 bases from V and 10 from J; bases not matched to a gene: 7. The CDR3 has 14 amino acids. The CDR3 sequence is CASSFGQGAWDQYF. CDR3 DNA sequence: TGTGCCAGCAGCTTCGGACAGGGGGCGTGGGACCAGTACTTC.

The chain is built from TRBV30 and TRBJ2-5; 8 bases are a match to TRBD2. With V trimmed by 8 bases and J by 1 base, 15 bases remained unmatched. CDR1 and CDR2 from the germline V gene are GTSNPN and SVGIG (reference sequence). CDR3 length: 16 residues. CDR3 sequence: CAVLTLAGRTQETQYF. Here the CDR3 DNA reads TGTGCCGTACTTACTTTAGCGGGACGAACCCAAGAGACCCAGTACTTC.

The sample holds a few counts of this clonotype. The V gene is TRBV5-1, the J gene TRBJ1-5, with D possibly being TRBD1 (6 bases). Germline assignment: CDR1 SGHRS and CDR2 YFSETQ. V lost 9 bases and J lost 5, with 18 bases in between. This CDR3 comprises 14 residues. CDR3 protein: CANRTDPWDQPQHF. DNA of the CDR3: TGCGCCAACCGGACAGATCCGTGGGATCAGCCCCAGCATTTT.

This clonotype was observed a few times. The chain's CDR3 is CASKADQETQYF. The CDR3 DNA reads TGTGCCAGCAAGGCAGACCAAGAGACCCAGTACTTC. The chain links TRBV2 to TRBJ2-5; no reliable D call. Germline values: CDR1 SNHLY, CDR2 FYNNEI. Trimming shortened V by 7 bases and J by 0 bases, and 6 bases separated the two germline ends. CDR3 size: 12 residues.

This clonotype was counted between two and nine times. This chain connects TRBV5-6 to TRBJ2-7; D gene unclear. V shed 1 base and J shed 1 base, with 9 bases lying between them. Germline CDR1 SGHDT, CDR2 YYEEEE. There are 14 residues in the CDR3. CDR3 loop: CASSLSVGSYEQYF. The DNA for the CDR3 is TGTGCCAGCAGCTTGAGCGTCGGTTCCTACGAGCAGTACTTC.

The rearrangement links TRBV7-3 to TRBJ2-5; 11 bases line up with TRBD2. The CDR3 sequence is 16 residues long. V was clipped by 5 bases and J by 1 base; unmatched bases: 6. In germline, CDR1 is SGHTA, CDR2 FQGTGA. The CDR3 protein is CASSRGGLAGQETQYF. In DNA, the CDR3 is TGTGCCAGCAGCCGGGGAGGACTAGCGGGCCAAGAGACCCAGTACTTC.

This clonotype has just a few counts. The gene calls are TRBV5-6 and TRBJ1-6; 10 bases agree with TRBD1. V dropped 5 bases and J dropped 5; count of bases not matched to a gene: 10. Germline V CDR1 and CDR2: SGHDT, YYEEEE. This CDR3 is built from 17 residues. The CDR3 DNA reads TGTGCCAGCAGTCGGGACAGGGGCTCGGGTAATAATTCACCCCTCCACTTT. It codes for CASSRDRGSGNNSPLHF.

The V call is TRBV3-1, the J call TRBJ1-5; D not resolved. Germline V gene lookup returns CDR1 LGHDT and CDR2 YNNKEL (reference sequence). The CDR3 covers 15 residues. The V and J ends lost 0 bases and 5 bases respectively, with 11 bases between them. The CDR3 reads CASSQDLASHQPQHF. Written as DNA, the CDR3 is TGTGCCAGCAGCCAAGATTTGGCTTCTCATCAGCCCCAGCATTTT.

This clonotype was detected a few times. The rearrangement uses TRBV7-9 and TRBJ2-7; 10 bases align to TRBD2. The CDR3 totals 15 residues. Trimming removed 5 bases from V and 2 bases from J; junction bases left unmatched: 6. CDR1 is SEHNR and CDR2 is FQNEAQ in the germline V gene (reference sequence). This chain's CDR3 is CASSPGTSATYEQYF. CDR3 coding DNA: TGTGCCAGCAGCCCCGGGACTAGCGCGACCTACGAGCAGTACTTC.

In its sample, this clonotype was seen a few times. The gene calls are TRBV6-1 and TRBJ1-2; tentative D call: TRBD1 (5 bases). The CDR3 spans 14 residues. V lost 0 bases to trimming and J lost 6 bases, with 11 bases between them. The germline CDR1 and CDR2 sequences are MNHNS and SASEGT. This CDR3 reads CASSEAWSGHGYTF. The DNA of the CDR3 is TGTGCCAGCAGTGAAGCCTGGTCAGGGCATGGCTACACCTTC.

The V gene is TRBV5-1, the J gene TRBJ2-3; 8 positions match TRBD1. V shed 4 bases, J shed 4 bases, and the junction held 8 bases outside the gene matches. The CDR3 consists of 15 residues. CDR1 SGHRS and CDR2 YFSETQ come from the germline V gene. CDR3 sequence: CASSPDGQGPDTQYF. CDR3 DNA sequence: TGCGCCAGCAGCCCGGACGGACAGGGCCCAGATACGCAGTATTTT.

This clonotype was picked up a small number of times. The CDR3 DNA reads as TGTGCCAGCAGCTCTAGGGCAGGGGTCCTCTCCTACGAGCAGTACTTC. This translates into CASSSRAGVLSYEQYF. The J gene is TRBJ2-7, the V gene TRBV7-2; TRBD1 is a possible D gene (6 bases). Germline V gene lookup returns CDR1 SGHTA and CDR2 FQGNSA. The CDR3 spans 16 residues. V shed 4 bases and J shed 0 bases, with 16 bases lying between them.

The rearrangement joins TRBV11-2 to TRBJ1-2, with D possibly TRBD1 on 5 matching bases. V lost 5 bases and J lost 8, with 18 bases in between. CDR1 and CDR2 from the germline V gene are SGHAT and FQNNGV. The CDR3 is 14 amino acids. The CDR3 region is CASSRNPSRGGYTF. The CDR3 DNA sequence: TGTGCCAGCAGCCGAAACCCCTCGCGGGGCGGCTACACCTTC.

The V and J genes are TRBV6-5 and TRBJ1-1; no firm D call. Germline assignment: CDR1 MNHEY and CDR2 SVGAGI. The V end lost 3 bases, the J end lost 0 bases, and 5 bases lay between the germline ends. CDR3 length equals 13 residues. The CDR3 nucleotides read TGTGCCAGCAGTTATGACATGAACACTGAAGCTTTCTTT. Translated: CASSYDMNTEAFF.

The genes are TRBV7-9 and TRBJ1-2, with 9 bases identical to TRBD1. The CDR3 contains 14 residues. Germline V CDR1 and CDR2: SEHNR, FQNEAQ (reference sequence). V shed 4 bases and J 6 bases; nucleotides not matched to a gene: 6. The CDR3 protein is CASSWLTGGNGYTF. Written as DNA, the CDR3 is TGTGCCAGCAGCTGGCTCACAGGGGGCAATGGCTACACCTTC.

Only one count was recorded for this clonotype. The J gene is TRBJ1-6, the V gene TRBV3-1; D is unresolved. Trimming pared 0 bases from V and 2 bases from J, leaving 8 bases between. Germline V gene lookup returns CDR1 LGHDT and CDR2 YNNKEL (reference sequence). The CDR3 sequence is 16 residues long. This chain's CDR3 is CASSQDFGAYNSPLHF. CDR3 nucleotide sequence: TGTGCCAGCAGCCAAGATTTCGGGGCCTATAATTCACCCCTCCACTTT.

The chain couples TRBV7-9 to TRBJ1-2; no definite D call. V shed 2 bases and J shed 7 bases, with 11 bases lying between them. The germline gives CDR1 SEHNR, CDR2 FQNEAQ (reference sequence). The CDR3 length is 13 residues. CDR3 protein: CASSLSMDSGYTF. CDR3 sequence (DNA): TGTGCCAGCAGCTTAAGTATGGATAGTGGCTACACCTTC. Full variable domain (outside the CDR3, taken from reference TRBV7-9 and TRBJ1-2): DTGVSQNPRHKITKRGQNVTFRCDPISEHNRLYWYRQTLGQGPEFLTYFQNEAQLEKSRLLSDRFSAERPKGSFSTLEIQRTEQGDSAMYLCASSLSMDSGYTFGSGTRLTVV.

This chain connects TRBV6-4 to TRBJ1-1; D unresolved. Germline CDR1 reads MRHNA; CDR2 reads SNTAGT. CDR3 length: 14 residues. The V end lost 6 bases, the J end lost 3 bases, and 14 bases lay between the germline ends. The DNA of the CDR3 is TGTGCCAGCAGGCCCTCGGGGTCGGACACTGAAGCTTTCTTT. Its protein is CASRPSGSDTEAFF.

The rearrangement joins TRBV14 to TRBJ2-7; no definite D call. Trimming left V 4 bases short and J 6 bases short, with 10 bases between. CDR1 is SGHDN and CDR2 is FVKESK in the germline V gene. The CDR3 contains 12 residues. CDR3 sequence (DNA): TGTGCCAGCAGCCTAATTCTTTCCGAGCAGTACTTC. Translation: CASSLILSEQYF.

The genes are TRBV7-6 and TRBJ1-5; D is unclear. The CDR3 has 16 residues. Germline V CDR1 and CDR2: SGHVS, FNYEAQ. V lost 1 base, J lost 1 base, and 11 bases lay in between. CDR3 DNA sequence: TGTGCCAGCAGCTTAGGGGGAGTTATGAGCAATCAGCCCCAGCATTTT. This codes for CASSLGGVMSNQPQHF.

This clonotype has a handful of counts. The rearrangement uses TRBV6-2 or TRBV6-3 and TRBJ2-3; possibly TRBD2 for D (6 bases). The CDR3 runs to 15 residues. V gave up 0 bases and J gave up 3 bases, with 10 bases separating them. CDR1 and CDR2 from the germline V gene are MNHEY and SVGEGT. The CDR3 DNA reads TGTGCCAGCAGTTACTCCTCCCGGGAGACAGATACGCAGTATTTT. Translated: CASSYSSRETDTQYF.

This clonotype was picked up a small number of times. For the CDR3, the DNA is TGTGCCATCACAGGGGCCGGGGATACGCAGTATTTT. This translates into CAITGAGDTQYF. V gene TRBV10-3 combines with J gene TRBJ2-3, with D tentatively TRBD1 (6 bases). Germline CDR1 ENHRY, CDR2 SYGVKD. Trimming stripped 7 bases from V and 6 bases from J, with 11 bases between. The length of the CDR3 is 12 residues.

In its sample, this clonotype was seen a few times. The genes are TRBV19 and TRBJ2-7, with 8 positions matching TRBD2. The CDR3 loop spans 14 amino acids. V shed 5 bases, J shed 7 bases, and the junction held 10 bases outside the gene matches. From germline, CDR1 is LNHDA and CDR2 SQIVND (reference sequence). This CDR3 reads CASSAQRGFVEQYF. Written as DNA, the CDR3 is TGTGCCAGTAGTGCCCAGCGGGGGTTCGTTGAGCAGTACTTC.

By sample share, this clonotype is medium-sized. This chain joins TRBV4-1 and TRBJ2-7, with 8 bases that match TRBD1. Germline V gene sequence: CDR1 MGHRA, CDR2 YSYEKL. The CDR3 runs 13 residues. J gave up 6 bases and V 0 bases, and 1 base lay outside the gene matches. CDR3 loop: CASSQEDRAEQYF. The CDR3 DNA sequence: TGCGCCAGCAGCCAAGAGGACAGGGCCGAGCAGTACTTC.

This clonotype was observed at least ten times. V is TRBV30 and J is TRBJ1-1, with D uncertain. V was trimmed by 2 bases and J by 5 bases, leaving 9 bases between them. Per the germline V gene, CDR1 is GTSNPN and CDR2 is SVGIG (reference sequence). The CDR3 is made up of 12 amino acids. The CDR3 reads CAWSILGTEAFF. The CDR3 bases are TGTGCCTGGAGTATCCTAGGGACTGAAGCTTTCTTT.

This CDR3 is CASSLNTDTQYF. The CDR3 DNA sequence: TGTGCCAGCAGCTTAAACACAGATACGCAGTATTTT. This chain connects TRBV13 to TRBJ2-3; no clear D gene. This CDR3 region has 12 residues. The germline V and J ends were trimmed by 2 bases and 2 bases, with 2 bases remaining between them. Germline V lookup: CDR1 PRHDT, CDR2 FYEKMQ (reference sequence).

This rearrangement joins TRBV7-2 to TRBJ2-5, with D possibly being TRBD2 (6 bases). Germline assignment: CDR1 SGHTA and CDR2 FQGNSA. V lost 7 bases and J lost 2, with 11 bases in between. CDR3 length: 13 amino acids. The CDR3 spells CASNSGRQETQYF. The CDR3 nucleotides are TGTGCCAGCAACTCAGGGAGGCAAGAGACCCAGTACTTC.

This clonotype appeared a few times. The chain recombines TRBV2 with TRBJ2-5, with D unclear. Per germline, CDR1 SNHLY and CDR2 FYNNEI. Trimming cost V 3 bases and J 5 bases, with 1 base left between them. The CDR3 spans 10 residues. DNA of the CDR3: TGTGCCAGCAGTGATGAGACCCAGTACTTC. Protein product: CASSDETQYF.

This clonotype was counted between two and nine times. The chain is built from TRBV29-1 and TRBJ2-3; D is unclear. Germline CDR1 SQVTM, CDR2 ANQGSEA. V lost 2 bases, J lost 5 bases, and 11 bases lay in between. CDR3 length: 13 residues. The CDR3 DNA is TGCAGCGTTGAACCTGGACGAGAAGATACGCAGTATTTT. Encoded protein: CSVEPGREDTQYF.

This rearrangement joins TRBV2 to TRBJ1-1; weak D call: TRBD1 (5 bases). The CDR3 extends over 13 amino acids. The germline gives CDR1 SNHLY, CDR2 FYNNEI. Trimming shortened V by 8 bases and J by 5 bases, and 15 bases separated the two germline ends. CDR3 loop: CASVIDSRTEAFF. In DNA form, the CDR3 reads TGTGCCAGCGTTATCGACAGTCGTACTGAAGCTTTCTTT.